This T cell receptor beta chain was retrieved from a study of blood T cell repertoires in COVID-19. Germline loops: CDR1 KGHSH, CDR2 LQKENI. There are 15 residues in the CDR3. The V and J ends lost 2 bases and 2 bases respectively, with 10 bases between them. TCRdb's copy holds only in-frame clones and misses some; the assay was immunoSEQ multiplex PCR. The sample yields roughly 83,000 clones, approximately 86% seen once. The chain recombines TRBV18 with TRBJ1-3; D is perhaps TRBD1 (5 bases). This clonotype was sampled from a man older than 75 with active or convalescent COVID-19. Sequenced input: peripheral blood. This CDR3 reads CASSPGSGTGNTIYF. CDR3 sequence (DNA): TGTGCCAGCTCACCAGGTTCAGGGACTGGAAACACCATATATTTT.